Following are 2 T cell receptor beta chains from one sample sequenced in a study of blood T cell repertoires in COVID-19. Sequencing used immunoSEQ multiplex PCR; TCRdb keeps in-frame clones, though not all of them. The table includes about 98,000 clones, 81% detected once. What was sequenced was peripheral blood. The receptors here all came from a woman older than 75 with acute or convalescent COVID-19.

The V call is TRBV4-3, the J call TRBJ1-5; D not certain. From germline, CDR1 is LGHNA and CDR2 YSLEER. The CDR3 runs 13 residues. The V and J ends lost 0 bases and 6 bases respectively, with 6 bases between them. CDR3 in amino acids: CASSQDHGQPQHF. Here the CDR3 DNA reads TGCGCCAGCAGCCAAGATCACGGTCAGCCCCAGCATTTT.

V is TRBV19 and J is TRBJ1-6, with D unclear. V was pared by 5 bases and J by 0 bases, with 11 bases between. The length of the CDR3 is 16 residues. The V gene's germline CDR1 is LNHDA and CDR2 SQIVND (reference sequence). The CDR3 region is CASSLERISYNSPLHF. The DNA for the CDR3 is TGTGCCAGTAGTTTGGAGCGTATCTCCTATAATTCACCCCTCCACTTT.